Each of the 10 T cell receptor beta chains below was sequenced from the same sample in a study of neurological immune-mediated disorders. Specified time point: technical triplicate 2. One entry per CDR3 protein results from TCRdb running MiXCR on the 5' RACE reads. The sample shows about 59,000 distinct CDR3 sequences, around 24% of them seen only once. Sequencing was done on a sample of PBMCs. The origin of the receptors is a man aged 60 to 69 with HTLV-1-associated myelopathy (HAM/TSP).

The CDR3 spells CASSSTSGSYNEQFF. The CDR3 region has the DNA TGTGCCAGCAGTTCGACTAGCGGCTCCTACAATGAGCAGTTCTTC. The V call is TRBV6-5, the J call TRBJ2-1, with 9 bases lining up with TRBD2. CDR1 is MNHEY and CDR2 is SVGAGI in the germline V gene. Trimming at V came to 4 bases and at J to 0 bases, leaving 1 base not matched to a gene. CDR3 size: 15 residues.

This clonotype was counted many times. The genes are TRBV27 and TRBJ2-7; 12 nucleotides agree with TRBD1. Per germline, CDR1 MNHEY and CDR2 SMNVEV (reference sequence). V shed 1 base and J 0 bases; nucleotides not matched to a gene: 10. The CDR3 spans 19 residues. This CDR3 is CASSLYGTGGLAGSYEQYF. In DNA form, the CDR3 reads TGTGCCAGCAGTTTATACGGGACAGGGGGCCTAGCGGGCTCCTACGAGCAGTACTTC.

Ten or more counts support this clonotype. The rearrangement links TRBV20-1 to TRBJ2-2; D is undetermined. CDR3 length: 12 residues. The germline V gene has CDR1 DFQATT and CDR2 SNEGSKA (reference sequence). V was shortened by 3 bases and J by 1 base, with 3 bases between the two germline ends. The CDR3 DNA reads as TGCAGTGCTAGCCAGAACACCGGGGAGCTGTTTTTT. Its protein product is CSASQNTGELFF.

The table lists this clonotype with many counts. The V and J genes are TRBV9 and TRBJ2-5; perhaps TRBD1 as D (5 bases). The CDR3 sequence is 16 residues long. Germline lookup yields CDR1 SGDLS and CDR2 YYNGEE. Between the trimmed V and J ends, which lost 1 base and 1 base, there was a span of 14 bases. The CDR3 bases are TGTGCCAGCAGCGTATCGGCCCAGGGCCTCCAAGAGACCCAGTACTTC. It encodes CASSVSAQGLQETQYF.

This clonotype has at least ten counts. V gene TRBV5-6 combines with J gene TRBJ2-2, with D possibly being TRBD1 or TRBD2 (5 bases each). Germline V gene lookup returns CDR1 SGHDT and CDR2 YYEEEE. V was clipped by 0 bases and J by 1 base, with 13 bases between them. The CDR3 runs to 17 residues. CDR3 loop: CASSLEGRQWNTGELFF. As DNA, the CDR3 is TGTGCCAGCAGCTTGGAGGGGAGACAGTGGAACACCGGGGAGCTGTTTTTT. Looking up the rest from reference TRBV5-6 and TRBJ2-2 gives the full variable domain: DAGVTQSPTHLIKTRGQQVTLRCSPKSGHDTVSWYQQALGQGPQFIFQYYEEEERQRGNFPDRFSGHQFPNYSSELNVNALLLGDSALYLCASSLEGRQWNTGELFFGEGSRLTVL.

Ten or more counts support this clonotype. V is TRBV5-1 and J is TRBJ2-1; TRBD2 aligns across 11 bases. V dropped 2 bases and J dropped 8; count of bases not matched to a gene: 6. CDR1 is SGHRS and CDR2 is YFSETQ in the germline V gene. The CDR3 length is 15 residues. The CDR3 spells CASSLTSGSTYEQFF. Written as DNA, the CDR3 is TGCGCCAGCAGCTTAACTAGCGGGAGTACCTATGAGCAGTTCTTC. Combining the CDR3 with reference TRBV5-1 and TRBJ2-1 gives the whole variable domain KAGVTQTPRYLIKTRGQQVTLSCSPISGHRSVSWYQQTPGQGLQFLFEYFSETQRNKGNFPGRFSGRQFSNSRSEMNVSTLELGDSALYLCASSLTSGSTYEQFFGPGTRLTVL.

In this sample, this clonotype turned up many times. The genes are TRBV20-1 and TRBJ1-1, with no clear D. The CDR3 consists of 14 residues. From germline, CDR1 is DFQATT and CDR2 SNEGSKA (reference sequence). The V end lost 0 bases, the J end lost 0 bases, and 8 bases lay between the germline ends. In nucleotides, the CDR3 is TGCAGTGCTAGAGATGCAGGCGTGAACACTGAAGCTTTCTTT. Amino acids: CSARDAGVNTEAFF.

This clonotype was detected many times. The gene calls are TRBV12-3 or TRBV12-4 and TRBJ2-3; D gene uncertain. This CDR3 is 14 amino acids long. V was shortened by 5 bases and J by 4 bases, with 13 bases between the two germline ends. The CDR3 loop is CASSPPPRADTQYF. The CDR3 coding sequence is TGTGCCAGCAGTCCCCCCCCCCGGGCAGATACGCAGTATTTT.

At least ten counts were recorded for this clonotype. CDR3 amino acids: CASSQLTGWNTEAFF. The CDR3 DNA reads TGTGCCAGCAGCCAACTGACAGGGTGGAACACTGAAGCTTTCTTT. The chain employs TRBV14 and TRBJ1-1; TRBD1 matches 7 bases. CDR3 length equals 15 residues. The J segment lost 1 base and the V segment lost 2 bases, leaving 4 bases of the junction unmatched. From germline, CDR1 is SGHDN and CDR2 FVKESK.

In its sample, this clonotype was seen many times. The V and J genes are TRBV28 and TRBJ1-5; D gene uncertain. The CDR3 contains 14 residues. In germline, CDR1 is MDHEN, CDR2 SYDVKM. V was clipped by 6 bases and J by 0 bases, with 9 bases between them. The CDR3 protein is CASRLRHSNQPQHF. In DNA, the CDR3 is TGTGCCAGCAGACTTCGACATAGCAATCAGCCCCAGCATTTT.